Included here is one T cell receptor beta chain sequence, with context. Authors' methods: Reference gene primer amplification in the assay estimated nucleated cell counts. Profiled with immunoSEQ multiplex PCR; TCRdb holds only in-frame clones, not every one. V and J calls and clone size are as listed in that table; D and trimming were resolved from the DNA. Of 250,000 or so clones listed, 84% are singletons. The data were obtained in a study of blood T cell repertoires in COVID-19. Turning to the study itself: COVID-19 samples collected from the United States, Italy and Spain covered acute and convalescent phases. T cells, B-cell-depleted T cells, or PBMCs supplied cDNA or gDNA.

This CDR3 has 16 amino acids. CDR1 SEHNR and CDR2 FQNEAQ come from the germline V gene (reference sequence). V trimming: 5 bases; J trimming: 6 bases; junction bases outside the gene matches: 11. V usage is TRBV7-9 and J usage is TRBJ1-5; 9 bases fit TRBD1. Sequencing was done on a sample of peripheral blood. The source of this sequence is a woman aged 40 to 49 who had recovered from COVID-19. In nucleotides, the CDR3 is TGTGCCAGCAGCGACTCGGGGACAGGGCCCACTCAGCCCCAGCATTTT. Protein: CASSDSGTGPTQPQHF.